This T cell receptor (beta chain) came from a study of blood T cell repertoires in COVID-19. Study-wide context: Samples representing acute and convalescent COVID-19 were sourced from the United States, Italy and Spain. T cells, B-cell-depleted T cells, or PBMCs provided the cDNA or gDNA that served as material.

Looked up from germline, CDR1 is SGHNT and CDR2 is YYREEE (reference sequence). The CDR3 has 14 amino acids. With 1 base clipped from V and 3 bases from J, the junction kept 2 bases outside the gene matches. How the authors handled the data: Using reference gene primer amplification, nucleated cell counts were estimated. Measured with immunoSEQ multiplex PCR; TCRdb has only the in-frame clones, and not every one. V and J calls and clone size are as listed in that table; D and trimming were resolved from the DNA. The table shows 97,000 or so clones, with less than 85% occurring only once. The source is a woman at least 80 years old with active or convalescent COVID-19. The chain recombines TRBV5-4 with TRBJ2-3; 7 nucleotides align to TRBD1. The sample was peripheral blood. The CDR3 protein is CASSLPGGTDTQYF. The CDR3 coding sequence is TGTGCCAGCAGCTTGCCAGGGGGTACAGATACGCAGTATTTT.